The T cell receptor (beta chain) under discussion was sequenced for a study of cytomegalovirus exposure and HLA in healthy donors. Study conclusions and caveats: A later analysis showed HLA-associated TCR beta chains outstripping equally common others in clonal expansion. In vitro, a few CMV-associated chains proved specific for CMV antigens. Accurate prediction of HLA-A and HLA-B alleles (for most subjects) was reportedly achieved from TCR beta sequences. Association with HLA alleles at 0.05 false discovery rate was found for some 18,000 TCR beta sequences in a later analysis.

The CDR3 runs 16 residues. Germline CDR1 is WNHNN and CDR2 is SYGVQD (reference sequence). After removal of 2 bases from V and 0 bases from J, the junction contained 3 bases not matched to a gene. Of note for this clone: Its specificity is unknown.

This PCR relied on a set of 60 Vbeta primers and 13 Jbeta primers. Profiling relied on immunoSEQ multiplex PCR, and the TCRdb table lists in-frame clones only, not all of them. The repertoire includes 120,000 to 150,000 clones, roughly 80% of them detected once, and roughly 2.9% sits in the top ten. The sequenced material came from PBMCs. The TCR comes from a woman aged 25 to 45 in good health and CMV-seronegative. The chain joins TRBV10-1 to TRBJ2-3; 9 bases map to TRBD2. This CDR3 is CASSEETSGSTDTQYF. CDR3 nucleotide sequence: TGCGCCAGCAGTGAGGAGACTAGCGGAAGCACAGATACGCAGTATTTT.